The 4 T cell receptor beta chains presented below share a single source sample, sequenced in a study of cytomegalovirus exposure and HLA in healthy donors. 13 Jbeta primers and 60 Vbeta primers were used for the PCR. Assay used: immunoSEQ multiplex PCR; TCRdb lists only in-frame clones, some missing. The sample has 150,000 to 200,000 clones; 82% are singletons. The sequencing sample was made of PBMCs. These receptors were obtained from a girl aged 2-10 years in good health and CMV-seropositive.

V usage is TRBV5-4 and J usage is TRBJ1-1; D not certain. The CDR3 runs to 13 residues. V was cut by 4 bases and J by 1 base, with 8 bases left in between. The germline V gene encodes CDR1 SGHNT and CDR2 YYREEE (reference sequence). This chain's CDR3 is CASSLEQNTEAFF. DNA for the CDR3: TGTGCCAGCAGCCTTGAACAGAACACTGAAGCTTTCTTT.

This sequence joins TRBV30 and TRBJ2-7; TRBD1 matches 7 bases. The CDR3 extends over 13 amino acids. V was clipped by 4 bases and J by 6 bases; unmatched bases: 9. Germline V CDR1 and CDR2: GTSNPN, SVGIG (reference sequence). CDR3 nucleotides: TGTGCCTGGATTAGGGGGCAGGGACGCGAGCAGTACTTC. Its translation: CAWIRGQGREQYF.

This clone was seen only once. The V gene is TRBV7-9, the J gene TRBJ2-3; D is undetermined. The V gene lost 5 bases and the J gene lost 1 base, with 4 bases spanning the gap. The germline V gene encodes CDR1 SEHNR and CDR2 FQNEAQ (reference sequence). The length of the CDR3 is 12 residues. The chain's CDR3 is CASSAGTDTQYF. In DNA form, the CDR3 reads TGTGCCAGCAGCGCGGGCACAGATACGCAGTATTTT.

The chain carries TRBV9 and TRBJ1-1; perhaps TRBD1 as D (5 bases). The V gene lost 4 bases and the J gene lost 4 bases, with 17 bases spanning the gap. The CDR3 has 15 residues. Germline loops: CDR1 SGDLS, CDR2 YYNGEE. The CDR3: CASSQPGGGGTEAFF. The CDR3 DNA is TGTGCCAGCAGCCAGCCGGGGGGGGGTGGCACTGAAGCTTTCTTT. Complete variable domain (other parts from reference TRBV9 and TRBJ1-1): DSGVTQTPKHLITATGQRVTLRCSPRSGDLSVYWYQQSLDQGLQFLIQYYNGEERAKGNILERFSAQQFPDLHSELNLSSLELGDSALYFCASSQPGGGGTEAFFGQGTRLTVV.